Below are 18 T cell receptor beta chains sequenced from a single sample in a study of T cells in Graves' hyperthyroidism and ophthalmopathy. TCR beta CDR3 regions were amplified from RNA transcripts. When the TCR CDR3 underwent first-round RT-PCR, the HTBI primer set was used. TCRdb ran MiXCR on the multiplex PCR reads and lists one entry per CDR3 protein. This sample yields a few hundred thousand distinct CDR3 sequences, of which approximately 14% are seen a single time; about 27% belongs to the top ten. What was sequenced was blood. These receptors were taken from a woman younger than 35 with Graves' hyperthyroidism that later progressed to Graves' ophthalmopathy.

The chain has TRBV6-1 and TRBJ2-7; maybe TRBD2 (7 bases). Per the germline V gene, CDR1 is MNHNS and CDR2 is SASEGT. The V end was cut by 5 bases, the J end by 2 bases, with 16 bases between. This CDR3 comprises 15 residues. The CDR3 nucleotides are TGTGCCAGCAGTTTCTCCGGGGGGCGTGCCTACGAGCAGTACTTC. Its translation is CASSFSGGRAYEQYF.

The sample holds many counts of this clonotype. The rearrangement joins TRBV2 to TRBJ2-5; D gene ambiguous. The CDR3 sequence is 15 residues long. Germline V gene data show CDR1 as SNHLY and CDR2 as FYNNEI. The ends were cut back, 4 bases at V and 2 bases at J, with 14 bases in the middle. The CDR3 loop is CASSGVVSPQETQYF. CDR3 sequence (DNA): TGTGCCAGCAGTGGAGTAGTGAGCCCACAAGAGACCCAGTACTTC.

This chain joins TRBV30 and TRBJ1-2; the match to TRBD1 covers 7 bases. The CDR3 consists of 15 residues. Germline assignment: CDR1 GTSNPN and CDR2 SVGIG (reference sequence). Unmatched junction bases numbered 10, after V lost 4 bases and J lost 2 bases. Written as DNA, the CDR3 is TGTGCCTGGACAGACACAGGGGTTCACAACTATGGCTACACCTTC. It encodes CAWTDTGVHNYGYTF.

The sample holds many counts of this clonotype. This chain links TRBV5-1 with TRBJ2-7; D ambiguous. The CDR3 loop spans 14 amino acids. The V end was cut by 1 base, the J end by 2 bases, with 10 bases between. The germline V gene has CDR1 SGHRS and CDR2 YFSETQ. CDR3 DNA: TGCGCCAGCAGCTTGAAGCAGTCCACCTACGAGCAGTACTTC. It specifies CASSLKQSTYEQYF.

This clonotype was counted a few times. The gene calls are TRBV4-2 and TRBJ2-5; no clear D. In germline, CDR1 is LGHNA, CDR2 YNFKEQ. V lost 4 bases and J lost 4, with 7 bases in between. The CDR3 extends over 12 amino acids. CDR3 sequence: CASSRQRETQYF. As DNA, the CDR3 is TGTGCCAGCAGCCGCCAAAGAGAGACCCAGTACTTC.

This clonotype appeared a few times. This chain joins TRBV7-9 and TRBJ2-3; 9 positions match TRBD2. Losses at the gene ends were 5 bases for V and 3 bases for J; bases not matched to a gene: 9. The CDR3 runs to 16 residues. Germline V gene lookup returns CDR1 SEHNR and CDR2 FQNEAQ (reference sequence). The DNA for the CDR3 is TGTGCCAGCAGCGCACTGTTTAGCGGGAGTACAGATACGCAGTATTTT. Amino acid sequence: CASSALFSGSTDTQYF.

The V call is TRBV6-1, the J call TRBJ2-3; TRBD2 matches 7 bases. From germline, CDR1 is MNHNS and CDR2 SASEGT. The CDR3 is 14 residues long. The J segment lost 3 bases and the V segment lost 6 bases, leaving 6 bases of the junction unmatched. CDR3 coding DNA: TGTGCCAGCAGCCCTAGGCGGGAGACAGATACGCAGTATTTT. Its translation: CASSPRRETDTQYF.

The CDR3 reads CASSFLSTVQNQPQHF. In DNA form, the CDR3 reads TGTGCCAGCAGCTTCCTGTCTACTGTTCAAAATCAGCCCCAGCATTTT. V gene TRBV28 combines with J gene TRBJ1-5, with unresolved D. The CDR3 totals 16 residues. Trimming pared 6 bases from V and 4 bases from J, leaving 19 bases between. Germline V CDR1 and CDR2: MDHEN, SYDVKM.

V and J are TRBV4-3 and TRBJ2-2; TRBD1 might be the D (6 bases). The CDR3 covers 15 residues. Germline values: CDR1 LGHNA, CDR2 YSLEER. Trimming shortened V by 0 bases and J by 4 bases, and 9 bases separated the two germline ends. CDR3 sequence reads: CASSQDSRGTGELFF. In DNA, the CDR3 is TGCGCCAGCAGCCAAGATAGCAGGGGCACCGGGGAGCTGTTTTTT.

The chain combines TRBV3-1 with TRBJ2-5; 8 nucleotides match TRBD2. This CDR3 is built from 16 residues. Germline CDR1 is LGHDT and CDR2 is YNNKEL (reference sequence). V trimming: 5 bases; J trimming: 4 bases; junction bases outside the gene matches: 12. The chain's CDR3 is CASSTVPPGGAETQYF. As DNA, the CDR3 is TGTGCCAGCAGCACCGTACCGCCGGGAGGGGCAGAGACCCAGTACTTC.

V is TRBV27 and J is TRBJ2-1; D gene uncertain. Germline loops: CDR1 MNHEY, CDR2 SMNVEV (reference sequence). Trimming removed 8 bases at V and 4 bases at J, with 9 bases between. The CDR3 totals 12 residues. The CDR3 loop is CASLDSYNEQFF. The CDR3 DNA sequence: TGTGCCAGCCTCGACTCGTACAATGAGCAGTTCTTC.

Details on this clonotype: A read error is possible here, since a much larger clone lies one base away. V is TRBV20-1 and J is TRBJ2-7, with D possibly matching TRBD2 (5 bases). The CDR3 is 15 residues long. Germline CDR1 reads DFQATT; CDR2 reads SNEGSKA (reference sequence). This CDR3 is CSAHGAGSPSYELYF. The CDR3 region has the DNA TGCAGTGCTCACGGCGCGGGCTCTCCCTCCTACGAGCTGTACTTC.

In its sample, this clonotype was seen many times. The rearrangement joins TRBV20-1 to TRBJ2-7, with D unclear. With 3 bases removed from V and 0 bases from J, the gap between germline ends came to 9 bases. Germline CDR1 is DFQATT and CDR2 is SNEGSKA (reference sequence). The CDR3 has 13 residues. The CDR3 DNA follows: TGCAGTGCTAGTCCGGAGTCCTCCTACGAGCAGTACTTC. Encoded protein: CSASPESSYEQYF.

This clonotype was found many times. The J gene is TRBJ2-4, the V gene TRBV11-2; 7 nucleotides match TRBD2. V lost 5 bases, J lost 0 bases, and 4 bases stayed unmatched. Germline CDR1 SGHAT, CDR2 FQNNGV. The CDR3 consists of 15 residues. The CDR3 DNA is TGTGCCAGCAGCGATAGCGGGCTAGCCAAAAACATTCAGTACTTC. Its protein is CASSDSGLAKNIQYF.

The chain couples TRBV29-1 to TRBJ1-2, with D unclear. This CDR3 contains 13 residues. Trimming removed 1 base at V and 3 bases at J, with 9 bases between. Germline V lookup: CDR1 SQVTM, CDR2 ANQGSEA. The CDR3 region has the DNA TGCAGCGTTGAAGTCTCAGACCACTATGGCTACACCTTC. This translates into CSVEVSDHYGYTF.

This clonotype was observed a handful of times. The chain couples TRBV14 to TRBJ1-1; 12 bases match TRBD1. The V gene's germline CDR1 is SGHDN and CDR2 FVKESK. V gave up 0 bases and J gave up 4 bases; unmatched junction bases: 9. CDR3 size: 18 residues. Here the CDR3 DNA reads TGTGCCAGCAGCCAAGATTATGCCGGGACAGGGGGCGGCACTGAAGCTTTCTTT. Protein sequence: CASSQDYAGTGGGTEAFF.

This clonotype was recorded a few times. The genes are TRBV5-8 and TRBJ2-2; a possible D gene is TRBD1 (5 bases). The CDR3 runs to 14 residues. Germline CDR1 reads SGHTS; CDR2 reads YDEGEE. The V end was cut by 2 bases, the J end by 6 bases, with 11 bases between. This CDR3 is CASSLGQRAGELFF. In DNA, the CDR3 is TGTGCCAGCAGCTTAGGACAACGGGCCGGGGAGCTGTTTTTT.

This clonotype appeared many times. The genes are TRBV12-3 or TRBV12-4 and TRBJ2-1, with 12 bases that match TRBD1. The CDR3 totals 17 residues. V lost 1 base to trimming and J lost 5 bases; unmatched junction nucleotides: 6. DNA of the CDR3: TGTGCCAGCAGTTTAGGATACGGGACAGGGGGCGACAATGAGCAGTTCTTC. It is translated as CASSLGYGTGGDNEQFF.